This passage covers 12 T cell receptor beta chains from one sample sequenced in a study of blood T cell repertoires in COVID-19 (dated by TCRdb to the early 2020s). The library was prepared using the immunoSEQ multiplex PCR assay. In its TCRdb copy, this immuneACCESS table keeps in-frame sequences only and misses some clones. Where compared with another copy, unresolved V genes explain less than half of these, and the others have no known cause. Recorded for this sample are approximately 330,000 clones; 89% of them occurred a single time. Roughly a tenth of the sample is taken by the ten largest. The sequenced sample consisted of PBMCs or T cells enriched from blood (not recorded which). Receptors originate from a woman in her twenties or thirties who had recovered from COVID-19.

The V call is TRBV10-3, the J call TRBJ2-1, with TRBD2 matching over 10 bases. The CDR3 runs to 15 residues. V was pared by 3 bases and J by 4 bases, with 3 bases of the junction left unmatched. Germline CDR1 is ENHRY and CDR2 is SYGVKD. The CDR3 reads CAISERTSGYNEQFF. DNA for the CDR3: TGTGCCATCAGTGAAAGGACTAGCGGATACAATGAGCAGTTCTTC.

This CDR3 is CASSPQGSQPQHF. The CDR3, as DNA: TGTGCCAGCAGCCCCCAGGGATCTCAGCCCCAGCATTTT. J is TRBJ1-5 and V is TRBV3-1 (or the pseudogene TRBV3-2), with D possibly matching TRBD1 (5 bases). V was clipped by 4 bases and J by 6 bases, with 10 bases between them. Germline CDR1 and CDR2: LGHDT and YNNKEL (reference sequence). The CDR3 sequence is 13 residues long.

V is TRBV28 and J is TRBJ1-1; D gene uncertain. V gave up 6 bases and J gave up 0 bases, with 11 bases separating them. CDR3 size: 14 residues. The V gene's germline CDR1 is MDHEN and CDR2 SYDVKM. The CDR3 region is CASRTAGMNTEAFF. In DNA, the CDR3 is TGTGCCAGCAGAACCGCAGGAATGAACACTGAAGCTTTCTTT.

In this sample, this clone turned up once. The chain recombines TRBV5-4 with TRBJ1-4; TRBD1 aligns across 9 bases. The V gene's germline CDR1 is SGHNT and CDR2 YYREEE (reference sequence). V trimming: 3 bases; J trimming: 10 bases; junction bases outside the gene matches: 4. This CDR3 region has 13 residues. The CDR3 DNA is TGTGCCAGCAGCTACCGACAGGGGGGAAAACTGTTTTTT. Protein product: CASSYRQGGKLFF.

The chain combines TRBV6-1 with TRBJ1-2; no clear D. The V gene's germline CDR1 is MNHNS and CDR2 SASEGT. V was cut by 2 bases and J by 3 bases, with 4 bases left in between. CDR3 length equals 12 residues. The CDR3 DNA reads as TGTGCCAGCAGTGAAACAGACTATGGCTACACCTTC. It is translated as CASSETDYGYTF.

In its sample, this clone was seen once. The chain couples TRBV2 to TRBJ2-5, with D tentatively TRBD1 (6 bases). Trimming stripped 1 base from V and 2 bases from J, with 11 bases between. CDR1 and CDR2 from the germline V gene are SNHLY and FYNNEI. CDR3 length: 15 amino acids. The CDR3 coding sequence is TGTGCCAGCAGTGAAGAAGGCAGGGGTCAAGAGACCCAGTACTTC. Translation gives CASSEEGRGQETQYF.

The chain employs TRBV7-9 and TRBJ1-5; TRBD1 aligns across 8 bases. Trimming removed 1 base from V and 4 bases from J; junction bases left unmatched: 6. The CDR3 has 16 amino acids. Germline V gene data show CDR1 as SEHNR and CDR2 as FQNEAQ (reference sequence). The CDR3 DNA follows: TGTGCCAGCAGCTTAGGGCAGGGGGCCGATAATCAGCCCCAGCATTTT. It translates to CASSLGQGADNQPQHF. The full variable domain, rest sourced from reference TRBV7-9 and TRBJ1-5, is DTGVSQNPRHKITKRGQNVTFRCDPISEHNRLYWYRQTLGQGPEFLTYFQNEAQLEKSRLLSDRFSAERPKGSFSTLEIQRTEQGDSAMYLCASSLGQGADNQPQHFGDGTRLSIL.

The chain uses TRBV9 and TRBJ2-3; 7 nucleotides match TRBD1. The germline V gene encodes CDR1 SGDLS and CDR2 YYNGEE. V lost 7 bases, J lost 2 bases, and 4 bases stayed unmatched. The length of the CDR3 is 13 residues. The CDR3 sequence: CASVGQNTDTQYF. The CDR3, as DNA: TGTGCCAGCGTGGGACAGAACACAGATACGCAGTATTTT. Together with reference TRBV9 and TRBJ2-3, the CDR3 gives the full variable domain: DSGVTQTPKHLITATGQRVTLRCSPRSGDLSVYWYQQSLDQGLQFLIQYYNGEERAKGNILERFSAQQFPDLHSELNLSSLELGDSALYFCASVGQNTDTQYFGPGTRLTVL.

The rearrangement uses TRBV11-2 and TRBJ2-2; 13 bases map to TRBD2. This CDR3 spans 15 amino acids. The germline V gene has CDR1 SGHAT and CDR2 FQNNGV. J lost 7 bases, V lost 5 bases, and 4 bases had no gene match. CDR3 amino acids: CASSKTSGRIGELFF. The CDR3 bases are TGTGCCAGCAGCAAGACTAGCGGGAGGATCGGGGAGCTGTTTTTT. Full variable domain (outside the CDR3, taken from reference TRBV11-2 and TRBJ2-2): EAGVAQSPRYKIIEKRQSVAFWCNPISGHATLYWYQQILGQGPKLLIQFQNNGVVDDSQLPKDRFSAERLKGVDSTLKIQPAKLEDSAVYLCASSKTSGRIGELFFGEGSRLTVL.

This CDR3 reads CSVQGGLAINEQFF. CDR3 DNA: TGCAGCGTTCAGGGAGGACTAGCGATCAATGAGCAGTTCTTC. This rearrangement joins TRBV29-1 to TRBJ2-1; 9 bases agree with TRBD2. The CDR3 totals 14 residues. V trimming: 5 bases; J trimming: 6 bases; junction bases outside the gene matches: 8. The germline V gene has CDR1 SQVTM and CDR2 ANQGSEA.

The chain is built from TRBV10-3 and TRBJ2-1, with 7 bases matching TRBD1. The CDR3 extends over 13 amino acids. V trimming: 8 bases; J trimming: 14 bases; junction bases outside the gene matches: 15. Germline values: CDR1 ENHRY, CDR2 SYGVKD. The CDR3 nucleotides read TGTGCCATCGGAAGGGACAGCATCTCCGGGGAGTTCTTC. Its translation: CAIGRDSISGEFF.

The chain links TRBV5-1 to TRBJ2-7; TRBD2 aligns across 7 bases. Germline loops: CDR1 SGHRS, CDR2 YFSETQ. The junction had 5 bases not matched to a gene; V was cut back by 4 bases and J by 1 base. The CDR3 extends over 14 amino acids. The CDR3 protein is CASSPGRGSYEQYF. CDR3 in DNA: TGCGCCAGCAGCCCAGGGAGGGGATCCTACGAGCAGTACTTC.